This TCR beta chain was captured by sequencing in a study of T cell responses to AZD1222 COVID-19 vaccine. This clone appeared once. Clones were read by immunoSEQ multiplex PCR, and TCRdb kept only the in-frame ones, dropping some. The sample carries about 200,000 clones, approximately 94% recorded once. This CDR3 comprises 11 residues. The V end was cut by 2 bases, the J end by 6 bases, with 4 bases between. The germline V gene encodes CDR1 MDHEN and CDR2 SYDVKM. The chain links TRBV28 to TRBJ1-2; D unresolved. This sample comprised peripheral blood, obtained 28 days after the second dose of the MenACWY control vaccine. The TCR originated in an adult who received the MenACWY meningococcal vaccine as a control. CDR3: CASSLGDGYTF. In DNA form, the CDR3 reads TGTGCCAGCAGTTTAGGGGATGGCTACACCTTC.